This TCR beta chain emerged from a study of T cells in Graves' hyperthyroidism and ophthalmopathy. Whole-study findings and limits: Ophthalmopathy, which appeared later, was predicted by the model a median 6.5 months before onset. Also found in blood were most expanded thyroid clonotypes above 0.001.

TCR beta CDR3 sequences were amplified from RNA transcripts. First-round RT-PCR with HTBI primers amplified the TCR CDR3 region. TCRdb itself ran the multiplex PCR reads through MiXCR, one entry per CDR3 protein. The repertoire has approximately 640,000 distinct CDR3 sequences, 45% of them found once; the top ten carry roughly 7.2%. Each diagnosis was grounded in clinical symptoms, serum thyroxine and TRAb, thyroid ultrasound, and orbital computed tomography. In the case of this clonotype: What it binds is unknown.

This clonotype was obtained from an adult man with Graves' disease, either hyperthyroidism or ophthalmopathy (not recorded which). The source material was peripheral blood or thyroid tissue (not recorded which).

The CDR3 loop reads CAISGTGLMINQPQHF. As DNA, the CDR3 is TGTGCCATCAGCGGGACAGGGCTCATGATCAATCAGCCCCAGCATTTT. V usage is TRBV10-3 and J usage is TRBJ1-5; 9 nucleotides line up with TRBD1. Germline V gives CDR1 ENHRY, CDR2 SYGVKD. CDR3 length: 16 amino acids. Trimming took 6 bases from V and 3 from J; bases not matched to a gene: 9.